The source of this TCR beta chain is a study of Ad26.COV2.S vaccination and SARS-CoV-2 variants. TCRdb's table, derived via immunoSEQ multiplex PCR, lists solely in-frame clones and lacks some. This table has 40,000 to 55,000 clones, roughly 84% appearing once. This clone was seen only a few times. The antigen remains unidentified. General study results and limits: After vaccination, substantial breadth of spike-specific CD8+ and CD4+ responses was reported. The study found higher spike-specific TCR breadth in vaccine than placebo recipients. Total T cell responses were possibly underestimated by TCR breadth and depth analyses. Across vaccine and placebo recipients, the breadth of non-spike TCRs was similar.

This CDR3 has 14 residues. Germline loops: CDR1 MNHNY, CDR2 SVGAGI (reference sequence). Trimming stripped 6 bases from V and 3 bases from J, with 15 bases between. Here the sequenced sample was peripheral blood, taken after recovery from COVID-19. The clonotype comes from a human donor who had recovered from COVID-19. The chain joins TRBV6-6 to TRBJ2-7, with D possibly called TRBD1 or TRBD2 (5 bases each). CDR3 protein: CASRVRDQGYEQYF. The CDR3 bases are TGTGCCAGCAGGGTACGGGACCAAGGCTACGAGCAGTACTTC.